These 2 T cell receptor beta chains were all obtained from the same sample, sequenced in a study of cytomegalovirus exposure and HLA in healthy donors. Assay used: immunoSEQ multiplex PCR; TCRdb lists only in-frame clones, some missing. The profile shows fewer than 200,000 clones, roughly nine tenths of them singletons. Input material: PBMCs. The receptors originated from a man between 25 and 39 years old in good health and CMV-seropositive.

The V gene is TRBV9, the J gene TRBJ1-1, with 7 positions matching TRBD1. V lost 3 bases to trimming and J lost 6 bases; unmatched junction nucleotides: 5. CDR3 length equals 13 residues. Germline CDR1 is SGDLS and CDR2 is YYNGEE. The CDR3 protein is CASSAGQMAEAFF. In DNA, the CDR3 is TGTGCCAGCAGCGCGGGACAGATGGCTGAAGCTTTCTTT.

V is TRBV7-2 and J is TRBJ1-4, with no clear D. The V and J ends lost 2 bases and 4 bases respectively, with 11 bases between them. The CDR3 has 15 residues. Looked up from germline, CDR1 is SGHTA and CDR2 is FQGNSA. The CDR3 region has the DNA TGTGCCAGCAGCTTATCTCTCCGGAATAATGAAAAACTGTTTTTT. Translation: CASSLSLRNNEKLFF.